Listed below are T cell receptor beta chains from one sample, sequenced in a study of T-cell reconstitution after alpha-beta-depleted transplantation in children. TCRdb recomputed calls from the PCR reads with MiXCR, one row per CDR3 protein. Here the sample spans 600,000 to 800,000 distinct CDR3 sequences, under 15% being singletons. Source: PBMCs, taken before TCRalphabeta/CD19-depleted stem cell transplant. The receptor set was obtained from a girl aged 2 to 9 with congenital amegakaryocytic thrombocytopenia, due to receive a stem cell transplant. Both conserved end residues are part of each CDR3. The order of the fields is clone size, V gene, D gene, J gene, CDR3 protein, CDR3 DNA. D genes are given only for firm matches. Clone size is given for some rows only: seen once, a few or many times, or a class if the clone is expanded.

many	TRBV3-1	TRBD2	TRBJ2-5	CASSPSAGRVGAQYF	TGTGCCAGCAGTCCCTCGGCCGGGAGGGTTGGTGCCCAGTACTTC
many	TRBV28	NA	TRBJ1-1	CASSLSPSMNTEAFF	TGTGCCAGCAGTTTATCCCCCAGCATGAACACTGAAGCTTTCTTT
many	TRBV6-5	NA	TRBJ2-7	CASGTSEQYF	TGTGCCAGCGGGACTTCCGAGCAGTACTTC
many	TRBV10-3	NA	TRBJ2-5	CAISDSGGEETQYF	TGTGCCATCAGTGATTCCGGGGGAGAAGAGACCCAGTACTTC
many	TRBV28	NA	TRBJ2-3	CASSSPGGYTDTQYF	TGTGCCAGCAGTTCCCCAGGAGGGTACACAGATACGCAGTATTTT
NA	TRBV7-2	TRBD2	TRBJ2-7	CASSLGLAGITYEQYF	TGTGCCAGCAGCTTAGGACTAGCGGGTATAACCTACGAGCAGTACTTC
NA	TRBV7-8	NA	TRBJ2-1	CASSLDFGVGYNEQFF	TGTGCCAGCAGCTTAGATTTTGGGGTGGGGTACAATGAGCAGTTCTTC
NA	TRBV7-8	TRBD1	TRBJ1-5	CASSDGTGDNQPQHF	TGTGCCAGCAGCGACGGGACAGGTGACAATCAGCCCCAGCATTTT
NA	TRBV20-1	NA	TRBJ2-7	CSARGRGISEQYF	TGCAGTGCCAGGGGTAGGGGGATTTCCGAGCAGTACTTC
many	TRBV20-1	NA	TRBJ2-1	CSAREINEQFF	TGCAGTGCTAGAGAAATAAATGAGCAGTTCTTC
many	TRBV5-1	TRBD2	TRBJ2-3	CASSSSSGITDTQYF	TGCGCCAGCAGCTCCTCTAGCGGTATCACAGATACGCAGTATTTT
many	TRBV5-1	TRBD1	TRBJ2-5	CASSPTGTEKTQYF	TGCGCCAGCAGCCCGACAGGGACAGAAAAGACCCAGTACTTC
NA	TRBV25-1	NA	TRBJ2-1	CASSETTATYNEQFF	TGTGCCAGCAGTGAAACTACCGCAACGTACAATGAGCAGTTCTTC
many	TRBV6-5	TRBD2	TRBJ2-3	CASSSHYSGRDTDTQYF	TGTGCCAGCAGTTCCCATTATAGCGGGCGAGACACAGATACGCAGTATTTT
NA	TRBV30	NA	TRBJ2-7	CAQRSRNLYEQYF	TGTGCCCAGAGGTCCAGGAACCTCTACGAGCAGTACTTC
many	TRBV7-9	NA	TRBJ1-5	CASSYEGMAQPQHF	TGTGCCAGCAGCTACGAAGGTATGGCTCAGCCCCAGCATTTT
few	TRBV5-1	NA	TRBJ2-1	CASSSSRAQFF	TGCGCCAGCAGCAGCTCCCGGGCGCAGTTCTTC
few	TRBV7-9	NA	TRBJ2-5	CASSLDRTAQYF	TGTGCCAGCAGCTTAGACCGGACGGCCCAGTACTTC
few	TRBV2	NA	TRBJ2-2	CASIRGEGSTGELFF	TGTGCCAGCATCCGAGGAGAGGGAAGCACCGGGGAGCTGTTTTTT
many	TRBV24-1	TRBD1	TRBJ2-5	CATSDRQGRETQYF	TGTGCCACCAGTGATAGACAGGGGCGGGAGACCCAGTACTTC
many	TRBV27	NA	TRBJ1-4	CASSTWGPNEKLFF	TGTGCCAGCAGTACTTGGGGCCCTAATGAAAAACTGTTTTTT
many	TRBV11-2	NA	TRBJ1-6	CASSLYPGPKNSPLHF	TGTGCCAGCAGCTTATACCCAGGACCGAAGAATTCACCCCTCCACTTT
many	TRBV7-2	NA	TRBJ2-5	CASRILGQETQYF	TGTGCCAGCAGGATACTAGGGCAAGAGACCCAGTACTTC
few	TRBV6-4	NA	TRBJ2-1	CASSARHSTYNEQFF	TGTGCCAGCAGTGCCCGTCACAGCACCTACAATGAGCAGTTCTTC
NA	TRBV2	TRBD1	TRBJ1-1	CASNTDRKGPNTEAFF	TGTGCCAGCAATACGGACAGGAAGGGTCCGAACACTGAAGCTTTCTTT
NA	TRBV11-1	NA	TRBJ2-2	CASSSQDTGELFF	TGTGCCAGCAGCTCCCAAGACACCGGGGAGCTGTTTTTT
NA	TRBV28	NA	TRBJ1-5	CASSLSKWIGGLLGQPQHF	TGTGCCAGCAGTTTATCTAAGTGGATAGGAGGGCTACTCGGTCAGCCCCAGCATTTT
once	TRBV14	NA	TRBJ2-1	CASSPHRSSYNEQFF	TGTGCCAGCAGCCCCCACCGGAGCTCCTACAATGAGCAGTTCTTC
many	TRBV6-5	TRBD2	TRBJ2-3	CASSHLTSGGTDTQYF	TGTGCCAGCAGTCACCTGACTAGCGGAGGCACAGATACGCAGTATTTT
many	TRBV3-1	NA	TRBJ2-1	CASSPLFGIPIHDEQFF	TGTGCCAGCAGCCCATTATTCGGGATCCCGATCCACGATGAGCAGTTCTTC
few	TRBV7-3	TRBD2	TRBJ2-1	CASSSPAAGTINDEQFF	TGTGCCAGCAGCTCCCCAGCCGCCGGGACTATCAACGATGAGCAGTTCTTC
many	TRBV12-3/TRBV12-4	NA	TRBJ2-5	CASSSRGKETQYF	TGTGCCAGCAGTTCCAGGGGAAAAGAGACCCAGTACTTC
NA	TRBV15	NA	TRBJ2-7	CATSRGHNSGQYF	TGTGCCACCAGCAGAGGTCATAACAGTGGGCAGTACTTC
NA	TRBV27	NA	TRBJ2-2	CASSFGLAEGPGELFF	TGTGCCAGCAGTTTTGGGCTAGCCGAGGGTCCCGGGGAGCTGTTTTTT
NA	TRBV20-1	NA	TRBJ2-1	CSAPQPYSLLNEQFF	TGCAGTGCTCCTCAACCTTACTCTTTACTGAATGAGCAGTTCTTC
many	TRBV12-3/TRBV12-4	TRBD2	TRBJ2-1	CASSFLAGEGEQFF	TGTGCCAGCAGTTTCCTAGCGGGAGAGGGTGAGCAGTTCTTC
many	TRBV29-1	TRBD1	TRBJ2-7	CSVGGGESYEQYF	TGCAGCGTTGGAGGGGGCGAATCCTACGAGCAGTACTTC
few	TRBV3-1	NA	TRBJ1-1	CASSRFTGNTEAFF	TGTGCCAGCAGCCGATTTACAGGGAACACTGAAGCTTTCTTT
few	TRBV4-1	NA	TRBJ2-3	CASSQDRGKGTDTQYF	TGCGCCAGCAGCCAAGATCGCGGGAAGGGGACAGATACGCAGTATTTT
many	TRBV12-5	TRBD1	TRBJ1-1	CASGQDRGRLGAFF	TGTGCTAGTGGCCAAGACAGGGGGCGGTTAGGAGCTTTCTTT
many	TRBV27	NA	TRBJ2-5	CASSTGTHQETQYF	TGTGCCAGCAGTACCGGGACGCACCAAGAGACCCAGTACTTC
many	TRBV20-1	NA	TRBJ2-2	CSARVSRLSNTGELFF	TGCAGTGCTAGAGTTTCGAGACTATCGAACACCGGGGAGCTGTTTTTT
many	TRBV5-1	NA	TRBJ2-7	CASSPSRSYEQYF	TGCGCCAGCAGCCCGTCGCGGTCCTACGAGCAGTACTTC
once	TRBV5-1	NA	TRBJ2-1	CASSFLSGYNELFF	TGCGCCAGCAGCTTTTTGTCGGGCTACAATGAGCTGTTCTTC
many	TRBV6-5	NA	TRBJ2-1	CASSYSASYNEQFF	TGTGCCAGCAGTTACAGCGCCTCCTACAATGAGCAGTTCTTC
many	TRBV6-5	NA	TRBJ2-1	CASSPWRTYNEQFF	TGTGCCAGCAGCCCCTGGCGGACCTACAATGAGCAGTTCTTC
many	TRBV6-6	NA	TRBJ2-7	CASRARATYEQYF	TGTGCCAGCCGGGCTAGAGCAACCTACGAGCAGTACTTC